A single sample is the source of the 25 T cell receptor beta chains below, sequenced in a study of cytomegalovirus exposure and HLA in healthy donors. Primers included in the PCR were 60 Vbeta and 13 Jbeta primers. Method: immunoSEQ multiplex PCR; TCRdb's copy keeps in-frame clones and lacks some. Its table records about 41,000 clones. Sample: PBMCs. These receptors came from a man in his thirties or forties in good health and CMV-seronegative.

Concerning this clone: Different DNA sequences within this sample yield the same CDR3. The chain uses TRBV5-1 and TRBJ2-2, with unresolved D. Trimming took 1 base from V and 7 from J, leaving 17 bases between them. In germline, CDR1 is SGHRS, CDR2 YFSETQ. The CDR3 covers 16 residues. The CDR3 sequence is CASSLSGAARVGELFF. The DNA of the CDR3 is TGCGCCAGCAGCTTGAGTGGCGCCGCTCGGGTCGGGGAGCTGTTTTTT.

V gene TRBV29-1 combines with J gene TRBJ1-4, with a possible D match to TRBD1 (5 bases). V lost 6 bases, J lost 8 bases, and 22 bases lay in between. The CDR3 runs to 15 residues. Germline assignment: CDR1 SQVTM and CDR2 ANQGSEA. CDR3 sequence: CSVSIRGEGREKLFF. The CDR3, as DNA: TGCAGCGTCTCCATCCGGGGGGAGGGCCGGGAAAAACTGTTTTTT.

The chain has TRBV12-5 and TRBJ2-3, with no clear D. The CDR3 has 13 residues. From germline, CDR1 is LGHNT and CDR2 FRNRAP. Deletions cut 0 bases from V and 4 bases from J, with 5 bases between. CDR3 DNA: TGTGCTAGTGGTTTGGTATCCGCAGATACGCAGTATTTT. This gives the protein CASGLVSADTQYF.

The chain combines TRBV7-2 with TRBJ1-2, with D unresolved. The length of the CDR3 is 13 residues. The germline V and J ends were trimmed by 5 bases and 6 bases, with 13 bases remaining between them. In germline, CDR1 is SGHTA, CDR2 FQGNSA. The CDR3 sequence: CASSPRSADGYTF. The CDR3 DNA sequence: TGTGCCAGCAGCCCGCGGTCGGCGGATGGCTACACCTTC.

CDR3 protein: CASSPGSGPYGYTF. The CDR3 DNA follows: TGTGCCAGCAGTCCGGGGTCTGGGCCTTATGGCTACACCTTC. The chain has TRBV7-2 and TRBJ1-2; unclear D gene. Trimming pared 6 bases from V and 5 bases from J, leaving 16 bases between. This CDR3 comprises 14 residues. CDR1 is SGHTA and CDR2 is FQGNSA in the germline V gene.

CDR3 DNA: TGTGCCAGTAGTATAGGGGAGAAGTTCCGCGAACCGGACTATGGCTACACCTTC. It codes for CASSIGEKFREPDYGYTF. This rearrangement joins TRBV19 to TRBJ1-2; no clear D. The CDR3 loop spans 18 amino acids. The V gene's germline CDR1 is LNHDA and CDR2 SQIVND (reference sequence). Trimming removed 1 base from V and 3 bases from J, with 21 bases in between.

The rearrangement joins TRBV5-1 to TRBJ2-3; D perhaps matches TRBD1 (5 bases). V shed 7 bases and J shed 7 bases, with 16 bases lying between them. The CDR3 sequence is 13 residues long. Germline V lookup: CDR1 SGHRS, CDR2 YFSETQ. The CDR3 DNA reads as TGCGCCAGCGTAGAACTTCAGGGAAATACGCAGTATTTT. Translated: CASVELQGNTQYF.

The rearrangement links TRBV7-8 to TRBJ1-1; TRBD1 is a possible D gene (6 bases). Between the trimmed V and J ends, which lost 5 bases and 4 bases, there was a span of 8 bases. The V gene's germline CDR1 is SGHVS and CDR2 FQNEAQ. The CDR3 has 12 residues. CDR3 in DNA: TGTGCCAGCAGCCACAGGGCCACTGAAGCTTTCTTT. Translating it yields CASSHRATEAFF.

The genes are TRBV6-1 and TRBJ1-5; no definite D call. Germline CDR1 and CDR2: MNHNS and SASEGT. The CDR3 has 13 residues. V was pared by 2 bases and J by 4 bases, with 6 bases between. The CDR3 coding sequence is TGTGCCAGCAGTGAATCGGGAAATCAGCCCCAGCATTTT. Residues: CASSESGNQPQHF.

This chain joins TRBV19 and TRBJ2-7; D not certain. V shed 4 bases and J shed 4 bases, with 8 bases lying between them. CDR1 and CDR2 (germline): LNHDA, SQIVND (reference sequence). There are 12 residues in the CDR3. CDR3 DNA sequence: TGTGCCAGTAGTACCTCCGGTTACGAGCAGTACTTC. Its protein is CASSTSGYEQYF.

This chain links TRBV10-1 with TRBJ2-7, with TRBD2 identical over 9 bases. The CDR3 length is 15 residues. Germline assignment: CDR1 WNHNN and CDR2 SYGVQD (reference sequence). Trimming removed 5 bases from V and 4 bases from J; junction bases left unmatched: 9. CDR3 protein: CASSNTASGKYEQYF. CDR3 DNA sequence: TGCGCCAGCAGTAACACTGCTAGCGGGAAATACGAGCAGTACTTC.

The chain has TRBV11-2 and TRBJ2-5; 11 positions match TRBD1. The CDR3 runs 16 residues. Germline loops: CDR1 SGHAT, CDR2 FQNNGV. After removal of 5 bases from V and 5 bases from J, the junction contained 10 bases not matched to a gene. CDR3 sequence reads: CASSHYGTGGKETQYF. The CDR3 DNA reads TGTGCCAGCAGCCACTATGGGACAGGGGGGAAGGAGACCCAGTACTTC.

This chain connects TRBV6-5 to TRBJ2-7, with 8 bases fitting TRBD1. J lost 5 bases, V lost 0 bases, and 6 bases had no gene match. From germline, CDR1 is MNHEY and CDR2 SVGAGI. The CDR3 has 15 residues. The CDR3, as DNA: TGTGCCAGCAGTTACTCGGAGACAGGGGCCCACGAGCAGTACTTC. It encodes CASSYSETGAHEQYF.

The CDR3 region is CASSYDTLSSGNTIYF. The DNA for the CDR3 is TGTGCCAGCAGTTACGACACTCTTTCCTCTGGAAACACCATATATTTT. V usage is TRBV6-5 and J usage is TRBJ1-3; D call uncertain. CDR1 is MNHEY and CDR2 is SVGAGI in the germline V gene. The ends were cut back, 2 bases at V and 0 bases at J, with 11 bases in the middle. This CDR3 has 16 residues.

This chain links TRBV28 with TRBJ1-5; 8 bases fit TRBD1. Germline V gene data show CDR1 as MDHEN and CDR2 as SYDVKM. Trimming removed 6 bases from V and 10 bases from J; junction bases left unmatched: 11. The length of the CDR3 is 14 residues. In nucleotides, the CDR3 is TGTGCCAGCAGCAACGGACAGGGCCACAGTCCCCAGCATTTT. Encoded protein: CASSNGQGHSPQHF.

This chain connects TRBV6-1 to TRBJ1-5; D unclear. The CDR3 is 14 amino acids. Germline assignment: CDR1 MNHNS and CDR2 SASEGT. Trimming cost V 1 base and J 2 bases, with 6 bases left between them. This chain's CDR3 is CASSEVQGNQPQHF. The CDR3 DNA reads TGTGCCAGCAGTGAAGTCCAGGGCAATCAGCCCCAGCATTTT.

This chain connects TRBV27 to TRBJ1-3, with D possibly being TRBD1 (5 bases). The germline V gene encodes CDR1 MNHEY and CDR2 SMNVEV (reference sequence). CDR3 length: 17 residues. Trimming took off 5 bases at V and 0 bases at J, with 17 bases between the two ends. The CDR3 spells CASSPLGGTISGNTIYF. CDR3 nucleotide sequence: TGTGCCAGCAGTCCCCTGGGAGGGACTATCTCTGGAAACACCATATATTTT.

On this clone: A read error may account for a junction end that differs from germline. The V call is TRBV13, the J call TRBJ1-5; TRBD1 is a possible D gene (6 bases). The CDR3 is 14 amino acids. Germline assignment: CDR1 PRHDT and CDR2 FYEKMQ (reference sequence). The DNA of the CDR3 is TGTGCCAGCAGCTCTCGGGGGGGCAATCAGCTCCAGCATTTT. It specifies CASSSRGGNQLQHF.

This chain links TRBV19 with TRBJ1-3; D is ambiguous. The V gene's germline CDR1 is LNHDA and CDR2 SQIVND (reference sequence). The germline V and J ends were trimmed by 3 bases and 3 bases, with 6 bases remaining between them. CDR3 size: 13 residues. This CDR3 is CASSIRDGNTIYF. CDR3 nucleotides: TGTGCCAGTAGTATCCGGGATGGAAACACCATATATTTT.

The chain recombines TRBV13 with TRBJ1-1; 7 bases map to TRBD1. Per the germline V gene, CDR1 is PRHDT and CDR2 is FYEKMQ (reference sequence). This CDR3 region has 15 residues. The J segment lost 1 base and the V segment lost 3 bases, leaving 5 bases of the junction unmatched. As DNA, the CDR3 is TGTGCCAGCAGCTTGGGGACAGCACGGAACACTGAAGCTTTCTTT. As protein: CASSLGTARNTEAFF.

This chain links TRBV10-3 with TRBJ2-5; TRBD1 is a possible D gene (7 bases). V was shortened by 6 bases and J by 2 bases, with 22 bases between the two germline ends. Germline-derived CDR1 and CDR2 are ENHRY and SYGVKD. The CDR3 is 17 amino acids. The CDR3, as DNA: TGTGCCATCAGGGGGACAGTCACCCTAGGGGGGCAAGAGACCCAGTACTTC. Encoded protein: CAIRGTVTLGGQETQYF.

In the case of this clone: This specimen includes other DNA sequences encoding the same CDR3. The chain couples TRBV18 to TRBJ2-6, with 9 positions matching TRBD1. Germline V gene data show CDR1 as KGHSH and CDR2 as LQKENI. V was clipped by 3 bases and J by 0 bases; unmatched bases: 6. The CDR3 is made up of 18 amino acids. The CDR3 region is CASSPRQGGLSGANVLTF. The CDR3, as DNA: TGTGCCAGCTCACCTCGACAGGGGGGCCTCTCTGGGGCCAACGTCCTGACTTTC. Complete variable domain (other parts from reference TRBV18 and TRBJ2-6): NAGVMQNPRHLVRRRGQEARLRCSPMKGHSHVYWYRQLPEEGLKFMVYLQKENIIDESGMPKERFSAEFPKEGPSILRIQQVVRGDSAAYFCASSPRQGGLSGANVLTFGAGSRLTVL.

This chain joins TRBV5-1 and TRBJ2-1; D possibly corresponds to TRBD1 (6 bases). The CDR3 has 14 amino acids. CDR1 and CDR2 from the germline V gene are SGHRS and YFSETQ. The ends were cut back, 4 bases at V and 10 bases at J, with 18 bases in the middle. The CDR3 is CASSTQGTTEEQFF. In DNA, the CDR3 is TGCGCCAGCAGCACACAGGGTACTACTGAAGAGCAGTTCTTC.

This CDR3 reads CASSVQLSTDTQYF. CDR3 DNA: TGTGCCAGCAGTGTTCAACTCAGCACAGATACGCAGTATTTT. V is TRBV27 and J is TRBJ2-3; no firm D call. The ends were cut back, 5 bases at V and 0 bases at J, with 9 bases in the middle. Germline V gene data show CDR1 as MNHEY and CDR2 as SMNVEV (reference sequence). The CDR3 runs to 14 residues.

V and J are TRBV5-1 and TRBJ1-2, with D possibly matching TRBD1 (6 bases). Trimming cost V 2 bases and J 8 bases, with 13 bases left between them. From germline, CDR1 is SGHRS and CDR2 YFSETQ. This CDR3 is built from 13 residues. The CDR3: CASSLDRLGGYTF. CDR3 coding DNA: TGCGCCAGCAGCTTAGACAGGTTGGGAGGCTACACCTTC.